Listed below are T cell receptor beta chains from one sample, sequenced in a study of blood T cell repertoires in COVID-19. Data came from immunoSEQ multiplex PCR; TCRdb stores just in-frame clones and leaves some out. The table lists 300,000 or so clones, about 87% of them singletons, with over 1% in the top ten. Sequencing input: peripheral blood. These receptors were taken from a man aged 65 to 85 with acute or convalescent COVID-19. The CDR3 runs from the conserved cysteine through the conserved F or W. Each record gives: J gene, V gene, clone size, D gene, CDR3 length, CDR3 protein, CDR3 DNA. A D gene is named only where the DNA matches it firmly. Some rows mark clone size as missing; the rest say once, few, many or name a class of expanded clone.

>TRBJ1-5|TRBV4-2|once|.|16
CASSQALAGINQPQHF
TGTGCCAGCAGCCAAGCACTCGCGGGAATCAATCAGCCCCAGCATTTT
>TRBJ2-2|TRBV6-2/TRBV6-3|.|TRBD2|17
CASSPLSGRSHTGELFF
TGTGCCAGCAGCCCACTTAGCGGGAGGTCCCACACCGGGGAGCTGTTTTTT
>TRBJ2-7|TRBV4-1|.|.|15
CASSQDSPGNYEQYF
TGCGCCAGCAGCCAAGATTCCCCAGGGAACTACGAGCAGTACTTC
>TRBJ2-1|TRBV12-3/TRBV12-4|.|.|12
CASSLGVNERFF
TGTGCCAGCAGTTTAGGGGTCAATGAGCGGTTCTTC
>TRBJ2-2|TRBV4-2|.|.|15
CASSQDLGNTGELFF
TGTGCCAGCAGCCAAGATCTAGGGAACACCGGGGAGCTGTTTTTT
>TRBJ1-2|TRBV7-2|.|.|17
CASSSNLPSLLVYGYTF
TGTGCCAGCAGCTCAAACTTACCGAGTCTCTTGGTCTATGGCTACACCTTC
>TRBJ1-6|TRBV7-6|.|TRBD1|20
CASSFSPGQGYSSYNSPLHF
TGTGCCAGCAGCTTCTCTCCGGGACAGGGGTATAGCTCCTATAATTCACCCCTCCACTTT
>TRBJ2-7|TRBV28|.|.|15
CASSLGRVWGYEQYF
TGTGCCAGCAGCCTCGGCAGGGTCTGGGGCTACGAGCAGTACTTC
>TRBJ1-1|TRBV3-1/TRBV3-2|.|.|13
CASSTVMNTEAFF
TGTGCCAGCAGTACAGTTATGAACACTGAAGCTTTCTTT
>TRBJ1-1|TRBV7-9|.|TRBD1|14
CASSPDRVRTEAFF
TGTGCCAGCAGCCCAGACAGGGTGAGGACTGAAGCTTTCTTT
>TRBJ1-2|TRBV27|.|TRBD1|13
CASSSDRNYGYTF
TGTGCCAGCAGTTCGGACAGGAACTATGGCTACACCTTC
>TRBJ2-1|TRBV13|.|TRBD1|13
CASSRDRGNEQFF
TGTGCCAGCAGCCGAGACAGGGGCAATGAGCAGTTCTTC
>TRBJ2-3|TRBV7-9|few|TRBD2|15
CASSLASGTRDTQYF
TGTGCCAGCAGCTTAGCGAGCGGGACGAGAGATACGCAGTATTTT
>TRBJ2-1|TRBV7-7|.|TRBD1|14
CASSLDRGDNEQFF
TGTGCCAGCAGCTTGGACAGGGGGGACAATGAGCAGTTCTTC
>TRBJ2-3|TRBV9|.|.|13
CASSVVSTDTQYF
TGTGCCAGCAGCGTAGTGTCAACAGATACGCAGTATTTT
>TRBJ2-7|TRBV6-5|once|TRBD2|15
CASSPRLADSYEQYF
TGTGCCAGCAGCCCCCGACTAGCGGACTCCTACGAGCAGTACTTC
>TRBJ2-5|TRBV28|.|.|13
CASRPTPVETQYF
TGTGCCAGCAGACCGACTCCCGTAGAGACCCAGTACTTC
>TRBJ1-2|TRBV5-1|.|TRBD1|14
CASSPGDRAIFYTF
TGCGCCAGCAGCCCGGGGGACAGGGCTATCTTCTACACCTTC
>TRBJ1-2|TRBV6-2/TRBV6-3|.|.|13
CASSYTRVGGYTF
TGTGCCAGCAGTTATACCAGGGTTGGAGGCTACACCTTC
>TRBJ1-5|TRBV19|.|.|17
CASSIMPPRSSNQPQHF
TGTGCCAGTAGTATTATGCCTCCCAGATCGAGCAATCAGCCCCAGCATTTT
>TRBJ2-4|TRBV11-2|.|TRBD2|17
CASSKGGGGRPQNIQYF
TGTGCCAGCAGCAAGGGTGGGGGGGGACGACCGCAAAACATTCAGTACTTC
>TRBJ2-3|TRBV28|.|TRBD1|14
CASTPGQGTDTQYF
TGTGCCAGCACCCCTGGACAGGGTACAGATACGCAGTATTTT
>TRBJ2-5|TRBV9|.|.|15
CASSVGNGGQETQYF
TGTGCCAGCAGCGTAGGGAACGGAGGACAAGAGACCCAGTACTTC
>TRBJ2-3|TRBV4-3|.|TRBD2|18
CASSQDPPSGGGTDTQYF
TGCGCCAGCAGCCAAGATCCTCCTAGCGGGGGGGGCACAGATACGCAGTATTTT
>TRBJ2-7|TRBV3-1/TRBV3-2|.|.|15
CASSQAPGETYEQYF
TGTGCCAGCAGCCAGGCTCCGGGAGAAACCTACGAGCAGTACTTC